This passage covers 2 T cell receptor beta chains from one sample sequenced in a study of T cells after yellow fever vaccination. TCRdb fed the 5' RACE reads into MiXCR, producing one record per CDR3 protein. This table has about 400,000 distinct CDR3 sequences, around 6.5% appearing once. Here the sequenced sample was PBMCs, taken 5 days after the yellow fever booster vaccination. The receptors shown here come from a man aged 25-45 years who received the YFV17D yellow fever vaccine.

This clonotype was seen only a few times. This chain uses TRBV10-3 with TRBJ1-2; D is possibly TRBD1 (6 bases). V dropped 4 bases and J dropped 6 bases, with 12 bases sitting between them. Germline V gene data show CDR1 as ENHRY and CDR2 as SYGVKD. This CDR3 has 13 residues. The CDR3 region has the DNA TGTGCCATCAGTGCGGGGGGCCAGAATGGCTACACCTTC. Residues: CAISAGGQNGYTF.

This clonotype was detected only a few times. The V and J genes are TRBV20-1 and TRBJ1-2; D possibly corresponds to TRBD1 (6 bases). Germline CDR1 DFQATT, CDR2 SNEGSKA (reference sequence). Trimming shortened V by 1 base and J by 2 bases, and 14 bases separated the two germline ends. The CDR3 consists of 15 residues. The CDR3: CSARASAQGNYGYTF. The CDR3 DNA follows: TGCAGTGCTAGAGCCTCGGCACAGGGAAACTATGGCTACACCTTC.